The T cell receptor (beta chain) under discussion was sequenced for a study of response to subunit inactivated influenza vaccine. TCRdb independently ran MiXCR on the RT-PCR reads; one entry per CDR3 protein. The top ten hold under 2.5% of the sample, which has fewer than 550,000 distinct CDR3 sequences, roughly 25% seen once. Regarding the study as a whole: Authors suggested seasonal influenza vaccinations each recruit few new T cells.

Concerning this clonotype: Its cognate antigen is unknown.

The source material was CD4+ T cells sorted from PBMCs, sampled about 5 days after vaccination. The source is a man aged 45-65 years who received an inactivated influenza vaccine.

CDR3 DNA sequence: TGCAGTGCTAGATCAGGGGGCTGGGCTGAAGCTTTCTTT. Amino acids: CSARSGGWAEAFF. The chain couples TRBV20-1 to TRBJ1-1; the match to TRBD1 covers 8 bases. The CDR3 is made up of 13 amino acids. Germline CDR1 is DFQATT and CDR2 is SNEGSKA (reference sequence). The junction had 5 bases not matched to a gene; V was cut back by 2 bases and J by 6 bases.